A selection of T cell receptor beta chains follows, all from one sample in a study of cytomegalovirus exposure and HLA in healthy donors. The method was immunoSEQ multiplex PCR; TCRdb's version includes in-frame clones alone and lacks a portion of them. The sample data list roughly 60,000 clones. Material: PBMCs. The receptor source for this set is a male donor in good health and CMV-seronegative. CDR3s include the opening cysteine and the closing phenylalanine or tryptophan. A D gene is named only where the DNA matches it firmly.

j_call d_call v_call cdr3_nt cdr3_aa
TRBJ2-7 NA TRBV18 TGTGCCAGCTCCCGCGGACAGACGAACTACGAGCAGTACTTC CASSRGQTNYEQYF
TRBJ1-1 TRBD1 TRBV19 TGTGCCAGTAGCCTTCAACGAGGATCGACAGGGTTAACTGAAGCTTTCTTT CASSLQRGSTGLTEAFF
TRBJ2-1 TRBD2 TRBV19 TGTGCCAGTACCCCCGTCGCTAGCGGGGATGAGCAGTTCTTC CASTPVASGDEQFF
TRBJ1-2 NA TRBV28 TGTGCCAGCACCCCCGTTGGGCCTAACTATGGCTACACCTTC CASTPVGPNYGYTF
TRBJ2-1 NA TRBV11-2 TGTGCCAGCAGCATGGGACTCAACAATGAGCAGTTCTTC CASSMGLNNEQFF
TRBJ2-7 NA TRBV4-1 TGCGCCAGCAGCCAAGGACAGGAGCAGTACTTC CASSQGQEQYF
TRBJ2-7 TRBD1 TRBV19 TGTGCCAGTAGTATCTCGGACAGGGCGACATCCTCCTACGAGCAGTACTTC CASSISDRATSSYEQYF
TRBJ2-7 TRBD1 TRBV19 TGTGCCACGCGAAGCTGGCAGGGGGCGGACGAGCAGTACTTC CATRSWQGADEQYF
TRBJ2-2 NA TRBV23-1 TGCGCCAGCAGTCGGGGGGTCGGGACCGGGGAGCTGTTTTTT CASSRGVGTGELFF
TRBJ2-5 NA TRBV5-1 TGCGCCAGCTCCCGGACAGTCCAAGAGACCCAGTACTTC CASSRTVQETQYF
TRBJ2-3 TRBD2 TRBV19 TGTGCCAGTACCCCGGGACTAGCGGGAGGCCGAAGCACAGATACGCAGTATTTT CASTPGLAGGRSTDTQYF
TRBJ2-5 TRBD1 TRBV19 TGTGCCAGTAGCGACAGGGGACAAGAGACCCAGTACTTC CASSDRGQETQYF
TRBJ1-1 NA TRBV5-5 TGTGCCAGCAGCTCCCCGATAGGGGCAGGGGTCGCTGAAGCTTTCTTT CASSSPIGAGVAEAFF
TRBJ2-1 NA TRBV4-3 TGCGCCAGCAGCCAAGATCCGGTCAACTCCTACAATGAGCAGTTCTTC CASSQDPVNSYNEQFF
TRBJ1-3 NA TRBV19 TGTGCCAGTACCCCTCGTGGGACACTAGGAAACACCATATATTTT CASTPRGTLGNTIYF
TRBJ1-5 NA TRBV28 TGTGCCAGCAGTTTACTTGTACAGCCCCAGCATTTT CASSLLVQPQHF
TRBJ2-5 NA TRBV7-2 TGTGCCAGCAGCTCAGGCGGGAAAGAGACCCAGTACTTC CASSSGGKETQYF
TRBJ2-1 NA TRBV18 TGTGCCAGCTCACCTAACCCAAGGCTAGCGATCAATGAGCAGTTCTTC CASSPNPRLAINEQFF
TRBJ2-1 NA TRBV18 TGTGCCAGCTCACCAGCGGCTTTTAGGAATGAGCAGTTCTTC CASSPAAFRNEQFF
TRBJ2-7 TRBD1 TRBV10-2 TGCGCCAGCAGTGAGCAAGACAGGGGTGACTACGAGCAGTACTTC CASSEQDRGDYEQYF
TRBJ1-6 NA TRBV18 TGTGCCAGCTCACCTGAATCAGGGGCGCTAAATTCACCCCTCCACTTT CASSPESGALNSPLHF
TRBJ1-5 TRBD1 TRBV9 TGTGCCAGCAGCGGTGATGCGGCAGGGGGCGAAAGCAATCAGCCCCAGCATTTT CASSGDAAGGESNQPQHF
TRBJ2-5 NA TRBV5-1 TGCGCCAGCAGCAATAGTCCCCAAGAGACCCAGTACTTC CASSNSPQETQYF
TRBJ2-2 TRBD1 TRBV29-1 TGCAGCGTCCGGGACAGTAACACCGGGGAGCTGTTTTTT CSVRDSNTGELFF
TRBJ2-2 NA TRBV5-1 TGCGCCAGCAGCTTGGATTCCGGCACGGAGGGGGAGCTGTTTTTT CASSLDSGTEGELFF
TRBJ2-2 TRBD1 TRBV18 TGTGCCAGCTCCGGACAGGGGAACACCGGGGAGCTGTTTTTT CASSGQGNTGELFF
TRBJ1-3 TRBD1 TRBV7-9 TGTGCCAGCAGTGGGACCCCGGGACAGGGGAATGGAAACACCATATATTTT CASSGTPGQGNGNTIYF
TRBJ2-7 NA TRBV4-2 TGTGCCAGCAGCCAAGTAGCCCTTCCGTTAAGCGACGAGCAGTACTTC CASSQVALPLSDEQYF
TRBJ1-1 NA TRBV19 TGTGCCAGTAGTCTAGGGAGAGTTGGTGAAGCTTTCTTT CASSLGRVGEAFF
TRBJ1-2 TRBD1 TRBV28 TGTGCCAGCACGCCCGACAGGGCCTATGGCTACACCTTC CASTPDRAYGYTF
TRBJ1-1 NA TRBV6-5 TGTGCCAGCAGTTTTACAGTGAACACTGAAGCTTTCTTT CASSFTVNTEAFF
TRBJ2-4 TRBD2 TRBV6-5 TGTGCCAGCAGGGGGGAGGGTGGCAAAAACATTCAGTACTTC CASRGEGGKNIQYF
TRBJ1-6 TRBD1 TRBV9 TGTGCCAGCAGCGTAGAAGGGGGCGGCGATTCACCCCTCCACTTT CASSVEGGGDSPLHF
TRBJ2-2 NA TRBV19 TGTGCCAGTAACAGGGCGGACACCGGGGAGCTGTTTTTT CASNRADTGELFF
TRBJ2-7 TRBD1 TRBV28 TGTGCCAGCAGTGTGGACAGGGACGAGCAGTACTTC CASSVDRDEQYF
TRBJ2-7 TRBD2 TRBV4-1 TGCGCCAGCAGCCAAGGGGCTAGCGGGGGGCCGAGCGCCTACGAGCAGTACTTC CASSQGASGGPSAYEQYF
TRBJ2-5 NA TRBV4-1 TGCGCCAGCAGCCAAGGCGGGGTGTCAGAGACCCAGTACTTC CASSQGGVSETQYF
TRBJ2-1 NA TRBV21-1 TGTGCCAGCAGCAAAGGTGGCGGAGCCTACAATGAGCAGTTCTTC CASSKGGGAYNEQFF
TRBJ2-1 TRBD2 TRBV2 TGTGCCGGTTCCCTGCGGGGGGGCGGGAATGAGCAGTTCTTC CAGSLRGGGNEQFF
TRBJ1-2 NA TRBV5-1 TGCGCCAGCAGCTTAGACAGACCCCGCTATGGCTACACCTTC CASSLDRPRYGYTF
TRBJ2-2 TRBD2 TRBV11-2 TGTGCCAGCAGCCCCCGGTTTTCACTAGCGGGAGTTGGGGGCGGGGAGCTGTTTTTT CASSPRFSLAGVGGGELFF
TRBJ2-1 NA TRBV29-1 TGCAGCGTTGATAACAGAGCTAATGAGCAGTTCTTC CSVDNRANEQFF
TRBJ1-3 NA TRBV19 TGTGCCAGTACCCCTCGGGGGGGAACCTCTGGAAACACCATATATTTT CASTPRGGTSGNTIYF
TRBJ1-2 TRBD1 TRBV28 TGTGCCAGCAGTTTACCGGGTCAGGGGGATGGCTACACCTTC CASSLPGQGDGYTF
TRBJ2-3 TRBD2 TRBV2 TGTGCCAGCCGGACTAGCGGGCGCACAGATACGCAGTATTTT CASRTSGRTDTQYF
TRBJ2-2 TRBD2 TRBV18 TGTGCCAGCTCACCACGGACTAGCGGGGGTTCTAACACCGGGGAGCTGTTTTTT CASSPRTSGGSNTGELFF
TRBJ1-1 NA TRBV7-9 TGTGCCAGCAGCTTAGTAGTCACTGAAGCTTTCTTT CASSLVVTEAFF
TRBJ1-5 NA TRBV6-1 TGTGCCAGCATAAGGGACAATACGGAACAGCCCCAGCATTTT CASIRDNTEQPQHF
TRBJ1-1 NA TRBV19 TGTGCCAGTAGTATAGCCCTCGGAAACCGGGTGGAGGCTTTCTTT CASSIALGNRVEAFF
TRBJ1-5 TRBD1 TRBV18 TGTGCCAGCTCACCCGTTTTAGGGGACAGAGGAAATCAGCCCCAGCATTTT CASSPVLGDRGNQPQHF
TRBJ2-4 NA TRBV2 TGTGCCAGCACGAGGGATTTAAACATTCAGTACTTC CASTRDLNIQYF
TRBJ1-5 TRBD1 TRBV7-9 TGTGCCAGCAGAAAAGAGGGGGCAGATCAGCCCCAGCATTTT CASRKEGADQPQHF
TRBJ2-1 NA TRBV23-1 TGCGCCAGCAGTCAAACCACGGGGAAACGGACAGGGAGGGGCAATGAGCAGTTCTTC CASSQTTGKRTGRGNEQFF
TRBJ2-5 TRBD1 TRBV6-4 TGTGCCAGCAGTGACGAGGGACAGACTTTTGAGACCCAGTACTTC CASSDEGQTFETQYF
TRBJ2-6 TRBD1 TRBV5-6 TGTGCCAGCAGCTTGGCCCACTATACAGGGGCTGGGGCCAACGTCCTGACTTTC CASSLAHYTGAGANVLTF